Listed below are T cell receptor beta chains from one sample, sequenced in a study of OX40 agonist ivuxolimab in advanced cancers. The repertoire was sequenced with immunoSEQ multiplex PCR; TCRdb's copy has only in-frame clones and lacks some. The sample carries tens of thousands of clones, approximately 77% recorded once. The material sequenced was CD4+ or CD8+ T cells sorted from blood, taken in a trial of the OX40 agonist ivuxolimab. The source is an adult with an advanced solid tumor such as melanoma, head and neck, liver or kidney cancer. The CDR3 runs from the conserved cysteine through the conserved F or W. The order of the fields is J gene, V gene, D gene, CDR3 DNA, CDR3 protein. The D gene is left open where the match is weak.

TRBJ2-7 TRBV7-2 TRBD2 TGTGCCAGCAGCTCAGACGGACTAGCAAAGGGGTACGAGCAGTACTTC CASSSDGLAKGYEQYF
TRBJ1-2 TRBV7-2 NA TGTGCCAGCAGCTTCTCCGGACTCTATGGCTACACCTTC CASSFSGLYGYTF
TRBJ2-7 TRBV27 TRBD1 TGTGCCAGCAGTCCGGGACAGGGGGCTTATAGGGAGCAGTACTTC CASSPGQGAYREQYF
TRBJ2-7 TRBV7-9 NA TGTGCCAGCAGCTTAGAGGGCGGGAACTCCTACGAGCAGTACTTC CASSLEGGNSYEQYF
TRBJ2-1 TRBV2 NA TGTGCCAGCAGTGAAGGGGAAGAGTCCCCCCATGAGCAGTTCTTC CASSEGEESPHEQFF
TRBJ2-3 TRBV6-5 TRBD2 TGTGCCAGCAGTTCTCTCCGGACTAGCGGGATGGATACGCAGTATTTT CASSSLRTSGMDTQYF
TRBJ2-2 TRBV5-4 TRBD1 TGTGCCAGCAGCTTAAACAGGGGTGCGAACACCGGGGAGCTGTTTTTT CASSLNRGANTGELFF
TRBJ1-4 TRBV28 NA TGTGCCAGCAGTTCAGGGCCCGAAGCGGAAAAACTGTTTTTT CASSSGPEAEKLFF
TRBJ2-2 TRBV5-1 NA TGCGCCAGCAGCCCGGGTTCCGGGCCCCCGAACACCGGGGAGCTGTTTTTT CASSPGSGPPNTGELFF
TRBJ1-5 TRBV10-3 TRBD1 TGTGCCATCAGTGAGGGACAGGGGATGCAGCCCCAGCATTTT CAISEGQGMQPQHF
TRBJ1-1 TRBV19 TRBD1 TGTGCCAGTAGTCTCTACCTAGGGACAGGGGGCTATAACACTGAAGCTTTCTTT CASSLYLGTGGYNTEAFF
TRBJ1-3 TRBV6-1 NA TGTGCCAGCTCGAGACCGAACTCTGGAAACACCATATATTTT CASSRPNSGNTIYF
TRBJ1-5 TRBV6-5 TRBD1 TGTGCCAGCAGTACAGACAGGGATGGGACTCAGCCCCAGCATTTT CASSTDRDGTQPQHF
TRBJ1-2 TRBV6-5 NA TGTGCCAGCAGACCGGTAGAAAACCTGAAGCTTGGCTACACCTTC CASRPVENLKLGYTF
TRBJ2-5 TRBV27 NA TGTGCCAGCATGCGGGGACAGAGACAAGAGACCCAGTACTTC CASMRGQRQETQYF
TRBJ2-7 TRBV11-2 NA TGTGCCAGCAGCGGGGGCCCGGGGCACGGCTTCTACGAGCAGTACTTC CASSGGPGHGFYEQYF